This note documents a single T cell receptor (beta chain) sequence. This sample was taken from a study of TIL therapy for anti-PD-1-resistant metastatic lung cancer. For the study at large: Tumors were harvested before any PD-1/PD-L1 blockade. A handful of tumors were EGFR-mutant and two were ALK-rearranged.

Specified time point: pre-treatment sample, taken before nivolumab and TIL therapy. The libraries were made with immunoSEQ v3. Profiling relied on immunoSEQ multiplex PCR, and the TCRdb table lists in-frame clones only, not all of them. The repertoire includes 50,000 or so clones, approximately 79% of them detected once, and 4.8% sits in the top ten. The V end lost 2 bases, the J end lost 7 bases, and 15 bases lay between the germline ends. The CDR3 loop spans 15 amino acids. Germline CDR1 is MGHDK and CDR2 is SYGVNS. The TCR was taken from a woman aged 30-79 years with non-small cell lung cancer. The sample was blood, taken at baseline. The chain employs TRBV25-1 and TRBJ2-4; the D is unclear. CDR3 coding DNA: TGTGCCAGCAGTGAAGTAGGTAGGGTCGGGAACATTCAGTACTTC. It codes for CASSEVGRVGNIQYF.